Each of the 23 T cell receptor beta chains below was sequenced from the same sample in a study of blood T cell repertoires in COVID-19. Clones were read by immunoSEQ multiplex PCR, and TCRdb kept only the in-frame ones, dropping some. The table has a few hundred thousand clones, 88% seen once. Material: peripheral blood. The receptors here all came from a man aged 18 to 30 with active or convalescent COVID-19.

The CDR3 here is CASNNPWTGGPNQPQHF. Written as DNA, the CDR3 is TGTGCCAGCAATAACCCGTGGACAGGGGGGCCAAATCAGCCCCAGCATTTT. This chain uses TRBV21-1 with TRBJ1-5; the table's D call, TRBD1, was not checked against the DNA. TRBV21-1 is deemed a pseudogene. The CDR3 extends over 17 amino acids.

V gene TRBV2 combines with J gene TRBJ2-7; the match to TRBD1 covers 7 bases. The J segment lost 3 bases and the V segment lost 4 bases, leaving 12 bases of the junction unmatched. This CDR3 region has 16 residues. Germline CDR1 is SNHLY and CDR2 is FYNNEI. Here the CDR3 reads CASSVRQGVIIYEQYF. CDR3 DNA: TGTGCCAGCAGTGTGAGACAGGGAGTCATTATCTACGAGCAGTACTTC.

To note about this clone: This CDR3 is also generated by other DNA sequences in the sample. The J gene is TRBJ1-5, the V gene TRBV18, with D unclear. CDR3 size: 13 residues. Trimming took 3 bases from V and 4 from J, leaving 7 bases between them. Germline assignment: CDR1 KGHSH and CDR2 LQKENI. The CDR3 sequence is CASSPQMNQPQHF. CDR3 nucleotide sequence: TGTGCCAGCTCACCGCAGATGAATCAGCCCCAGCATTTT.

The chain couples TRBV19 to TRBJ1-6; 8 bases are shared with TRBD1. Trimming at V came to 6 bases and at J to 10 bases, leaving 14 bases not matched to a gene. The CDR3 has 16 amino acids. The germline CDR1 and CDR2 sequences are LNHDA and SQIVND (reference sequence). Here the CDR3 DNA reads TGTGCCAGTAGCAAAACCGGGGACAGGATCGAGTCACCCCTCCACTTT. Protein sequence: CASSKTGDRIESPLHF.

The CDR3 bases are TGTGCCAGCAGCTCACAAACGGGAGGAGCGCGAGATACGCAGTATTTT. It encodes CASSSQTGGARDTQYF. The chain combines TRBV5-4 with TRBJ2-3; 7 bases map to TRBD2. Germline-derived CDR1 and CDR2 are SGHNT and YYREEE (reference sequence). The J segment lost 5 bases and the V segment lost 3 bases, leaving 12 bases of the junction unmatched. The CDR3 is 16 residues long.

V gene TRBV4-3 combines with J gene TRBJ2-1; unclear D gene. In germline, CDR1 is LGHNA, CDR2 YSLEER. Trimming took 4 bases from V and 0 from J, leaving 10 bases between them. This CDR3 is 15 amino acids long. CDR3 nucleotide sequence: TGCGCCAGCAGCCGACACGTGAACTCCTACAATGAGCAGTTCTTC. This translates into CASSRHVNSYNEQFF.

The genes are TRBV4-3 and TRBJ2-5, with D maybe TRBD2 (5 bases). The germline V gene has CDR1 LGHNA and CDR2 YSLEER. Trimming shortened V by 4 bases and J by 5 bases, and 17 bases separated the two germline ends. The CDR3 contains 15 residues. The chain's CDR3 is CASSRDYHTPETQYF. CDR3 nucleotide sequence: TGCGCCAGCAGCCGCGACTACCATACTCCGGAGACCCAGTACTTC.

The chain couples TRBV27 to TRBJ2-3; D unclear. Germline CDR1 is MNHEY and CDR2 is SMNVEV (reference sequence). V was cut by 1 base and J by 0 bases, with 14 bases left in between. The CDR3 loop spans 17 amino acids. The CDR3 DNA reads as TGTGCCAGCAGTTTATTCCCCCAGGAAACTAGCACAGATACGCAGTATTTT. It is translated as CASSLFPQETSTDTQYF.

This chain's CDR3 is CASSQDPSGVNEQFF. As DNA, the CDR3 is TGTGCCAGCAGCCAAGATCCCAGCGGGGTGAATGAGCAGTTCTTC. The chain employs TRBV3-1 (or the pseudogene TRBV3-2) and TRBJ2-1, with 7 bases fitting TRBD2. With V trimmed by 0 bases and J by 7 bases, 6 bases remained unmatched. The CDR3 sequence is 15 residues long. Per the germline V gene, CDR1 is LGHDT and CDR2 is YNNKEL (reference sequence).

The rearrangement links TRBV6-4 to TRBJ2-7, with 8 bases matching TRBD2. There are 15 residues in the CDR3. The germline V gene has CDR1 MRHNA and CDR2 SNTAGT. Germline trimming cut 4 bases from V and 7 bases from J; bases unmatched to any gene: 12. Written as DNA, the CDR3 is TGTGCCAGCAGTGTATATCGGGGGGGCTCATTGGAGCAGTACTTC. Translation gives CASSVYRGGSLEQYF.

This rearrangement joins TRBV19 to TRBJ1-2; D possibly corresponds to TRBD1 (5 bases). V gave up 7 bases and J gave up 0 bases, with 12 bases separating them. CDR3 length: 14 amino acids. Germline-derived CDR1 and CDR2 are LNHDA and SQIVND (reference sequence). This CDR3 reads CASKSDTTNYGYTF. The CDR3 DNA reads TGTGCCAGTAAGTCGGACACAACTAACTATGGCTACACCTTC.

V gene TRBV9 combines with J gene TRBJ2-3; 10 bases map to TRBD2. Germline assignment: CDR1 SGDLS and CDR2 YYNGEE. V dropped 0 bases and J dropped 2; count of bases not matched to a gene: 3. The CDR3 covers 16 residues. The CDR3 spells CASSVALAGATDTQYF. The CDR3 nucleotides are TGTGCCAGCAGCGTAGCGCTAGCGGGAGCCACAGATACGCAGTATTTT.

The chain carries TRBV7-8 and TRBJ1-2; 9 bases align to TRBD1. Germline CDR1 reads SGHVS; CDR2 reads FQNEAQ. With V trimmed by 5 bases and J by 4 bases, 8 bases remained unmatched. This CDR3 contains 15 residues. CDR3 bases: TGTGCCAGCAGCCCTCACAGGGGGCTGGGCTATGGCTACACCTTC. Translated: CASSPHRGLGYGYTF.

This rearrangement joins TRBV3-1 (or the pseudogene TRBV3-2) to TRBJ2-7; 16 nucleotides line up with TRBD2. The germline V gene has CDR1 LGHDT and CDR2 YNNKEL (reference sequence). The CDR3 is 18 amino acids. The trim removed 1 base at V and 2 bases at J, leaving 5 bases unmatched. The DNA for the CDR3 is TGTGCCAGCAGCCAAGCCCTCGGGACTAGCGGGGGGGCCTACGAGCAGTACTTC. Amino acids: CASSQALGTSGGAYEQYF.

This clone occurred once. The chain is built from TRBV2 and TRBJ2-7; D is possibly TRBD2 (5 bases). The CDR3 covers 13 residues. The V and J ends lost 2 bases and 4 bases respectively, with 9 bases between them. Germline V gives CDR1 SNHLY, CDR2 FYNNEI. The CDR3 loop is CASSETTTYEQYF. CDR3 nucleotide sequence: TGTGCCAGCAGTGAAACGACTACTTACGAGCAGTACTTC.

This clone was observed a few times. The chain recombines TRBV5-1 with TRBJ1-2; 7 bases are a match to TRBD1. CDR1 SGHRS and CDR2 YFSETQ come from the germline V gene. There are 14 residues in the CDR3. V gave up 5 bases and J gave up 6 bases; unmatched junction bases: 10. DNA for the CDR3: TGCGCCAGCAGGCAGGGGGAGTCCACCGATGGCTACACCTTC. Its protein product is CASRQGESTDGYTF.

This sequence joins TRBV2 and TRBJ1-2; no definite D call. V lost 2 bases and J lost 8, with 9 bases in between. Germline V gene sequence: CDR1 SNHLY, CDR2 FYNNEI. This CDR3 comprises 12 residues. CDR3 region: CASSEILRGYTF. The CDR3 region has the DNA TGTGCCAGCAGTGAAATATTGCGGGGCTACACCTTC.

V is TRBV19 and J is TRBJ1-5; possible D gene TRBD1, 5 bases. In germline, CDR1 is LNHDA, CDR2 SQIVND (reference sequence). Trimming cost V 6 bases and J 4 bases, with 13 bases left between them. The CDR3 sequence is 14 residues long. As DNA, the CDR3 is TGTGCCAGTAGGCGCCCGGGGGGGAATCAGCCCCAGCATTTT. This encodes CASRRPGGNQPQHF.

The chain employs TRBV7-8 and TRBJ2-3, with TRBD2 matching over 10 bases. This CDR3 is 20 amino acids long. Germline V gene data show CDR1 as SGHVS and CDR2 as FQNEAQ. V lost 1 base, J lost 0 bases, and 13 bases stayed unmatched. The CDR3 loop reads CASSLVVRLAGAKSTDTQYF. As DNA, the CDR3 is TGTGCCAGCAGCTTAGTTGTTCGCCTAGCGGGGGCCAAAAGCACAGATACGCAGTATTTT.

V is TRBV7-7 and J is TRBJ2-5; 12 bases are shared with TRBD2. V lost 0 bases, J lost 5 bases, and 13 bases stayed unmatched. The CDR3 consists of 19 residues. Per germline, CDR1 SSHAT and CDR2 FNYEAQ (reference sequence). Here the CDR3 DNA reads TGTGCCAGCAGCTTAGCGCCTGCTAGCGGGGGGGCCTTTGCGGAGACCCAGTACTTC. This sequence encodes CASSLAPASGGAFAETQYF.

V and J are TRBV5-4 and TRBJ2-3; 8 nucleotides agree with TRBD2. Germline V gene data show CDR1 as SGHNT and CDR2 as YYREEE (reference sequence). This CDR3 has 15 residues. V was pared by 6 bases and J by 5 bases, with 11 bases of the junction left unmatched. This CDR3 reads CASTYTGGAEDTQYF. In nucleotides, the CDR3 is TGTGCCAGCACCTACACGGGGGGGGCAGAAGATACGCAGTATTTT.

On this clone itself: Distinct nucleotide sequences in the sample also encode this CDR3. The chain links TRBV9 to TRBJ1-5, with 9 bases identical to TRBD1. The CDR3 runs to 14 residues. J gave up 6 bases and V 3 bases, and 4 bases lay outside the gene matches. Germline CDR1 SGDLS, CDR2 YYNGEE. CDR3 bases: TGTGCCAGCAGCGCGGGACAGGGAGGTCAGCCCCAGCATTTT. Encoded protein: CASSAGQGGQPQHF.

The CDR3 DNA reads as TGTGCCAGCAGTTACTCGGGGAGTCACCATGGTTCACCCCTCCACTTT. Translating gives CASSYSGSHHGSPLHF. The V gene is TRBV6-5, the J gene TRBJ1-6; D is ambiguous. V lost 0 bases and J 9 bases, leaving 15 bases between the germline ends. Germline values: CDR1 MNHEY, CDR2 SVGAGI. This CDR3 contains 16 residues.